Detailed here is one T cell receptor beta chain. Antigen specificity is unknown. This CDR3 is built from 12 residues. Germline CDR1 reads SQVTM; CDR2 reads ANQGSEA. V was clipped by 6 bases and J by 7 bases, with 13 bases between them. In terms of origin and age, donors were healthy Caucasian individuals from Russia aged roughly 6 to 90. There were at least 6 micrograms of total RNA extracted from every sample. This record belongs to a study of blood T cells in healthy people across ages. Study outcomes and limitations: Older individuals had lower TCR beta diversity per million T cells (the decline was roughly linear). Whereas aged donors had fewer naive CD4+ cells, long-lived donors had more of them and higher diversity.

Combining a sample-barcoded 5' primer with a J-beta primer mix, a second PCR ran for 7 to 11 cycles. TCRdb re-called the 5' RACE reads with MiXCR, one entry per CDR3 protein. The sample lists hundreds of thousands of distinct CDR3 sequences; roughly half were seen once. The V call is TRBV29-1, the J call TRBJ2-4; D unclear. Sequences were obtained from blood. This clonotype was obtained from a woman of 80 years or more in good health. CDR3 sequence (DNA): TGCAGCGTCCTGGGCACTGGGAACATTCAGTACTTC. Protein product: CSVLGTGNIQYF.